The subject of this entry is one TCR beta chain. Antigen specificity is unknown. The CDR3 contains 13 residues. Germline CDR1 and CDR2: SGHNT and YYREEE (reference sequence). Trimming took off 3 bases at V and 0 bases at J, with 7 bases between the two ends. This record belongs to a study of hypomethylating agent response in myelodysplastic syndrome. Study-level information: Of the myelodysplastic syndrome patients, several were male, 2 female. Mean age was roughly 70 +/- 6.9 years; diploid cytogenetics predominated.

The method was immunoSEQ multiplex PCR; TCRdb's version includes in-frame clones alone and lacks a portion of them. The repertoire includes 2,500 to 3,000 clones, more than 65% of them detected once, and roughly 28% sits in the top ten. Overall study results and limits: The cohort was small, with only around 10 patients analyzed. Control donors' ages did not match those of MDS patients.

The sample in question was bone marrow, obtained before or after starting hypomethylating agent treatment for myelodysplastic syndrome (not recorded which). The chain carries TRBV5-4 and TRBJ2-7; D is uncertain. This receptor was taken from a human donor with myelodysplastic syndrome. The CDR3 nucleotides are TGTGCCAGCAGCTCACCGGTCTCCTACGAGCAGTACTTC. Translated, it gives CASSSPVSYEQYF.